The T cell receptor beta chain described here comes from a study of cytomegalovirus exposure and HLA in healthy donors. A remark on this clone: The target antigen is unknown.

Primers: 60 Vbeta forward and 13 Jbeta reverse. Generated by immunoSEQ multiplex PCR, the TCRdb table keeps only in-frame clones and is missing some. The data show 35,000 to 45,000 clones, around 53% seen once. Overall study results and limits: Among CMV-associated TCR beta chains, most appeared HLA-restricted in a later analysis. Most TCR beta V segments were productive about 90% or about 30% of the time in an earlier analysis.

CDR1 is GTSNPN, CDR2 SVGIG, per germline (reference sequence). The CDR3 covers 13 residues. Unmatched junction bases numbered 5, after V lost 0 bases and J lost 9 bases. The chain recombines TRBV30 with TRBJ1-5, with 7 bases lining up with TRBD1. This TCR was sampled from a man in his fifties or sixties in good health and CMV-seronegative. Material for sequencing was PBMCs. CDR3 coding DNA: TGTGCCTGGAGTGTACAGGGGCGGCGGCCCCAGCATTTT. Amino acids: CAWSVQGRRPQHF.